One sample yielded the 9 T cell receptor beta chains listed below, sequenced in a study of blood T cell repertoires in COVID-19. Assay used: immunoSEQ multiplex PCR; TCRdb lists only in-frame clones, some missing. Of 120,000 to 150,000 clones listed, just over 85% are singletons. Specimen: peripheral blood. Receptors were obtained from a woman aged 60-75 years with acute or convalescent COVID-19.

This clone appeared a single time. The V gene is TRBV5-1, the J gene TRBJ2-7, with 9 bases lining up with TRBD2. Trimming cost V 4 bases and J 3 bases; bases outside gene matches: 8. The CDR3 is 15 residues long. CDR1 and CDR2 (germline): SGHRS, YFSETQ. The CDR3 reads CASSGASGGIYEQYF. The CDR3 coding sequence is TGCGCCAGCAGCGGGGCGAGCGGGGGGATCTACGAGCAGTACTTC.

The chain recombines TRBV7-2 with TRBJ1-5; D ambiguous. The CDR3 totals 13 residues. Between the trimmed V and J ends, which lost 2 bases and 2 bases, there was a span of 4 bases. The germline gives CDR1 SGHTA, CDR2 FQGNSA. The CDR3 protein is CASSLQGNQPQHF. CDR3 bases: TGTGCCAGCAGCTTACAGGGCAATCAGCCCCAGCATTTT. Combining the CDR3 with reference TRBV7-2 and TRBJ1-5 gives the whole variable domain GAGVSQSPSNKVTEKGKDVELRCDPISGHTALYWYRQSLGQGLEFLIYFQGNSAPDKSGLPSDRFSAERTGGSVSTLTIQRTQQEDSAVYLCASSLQGNQPQHFGDGTRLSIL.

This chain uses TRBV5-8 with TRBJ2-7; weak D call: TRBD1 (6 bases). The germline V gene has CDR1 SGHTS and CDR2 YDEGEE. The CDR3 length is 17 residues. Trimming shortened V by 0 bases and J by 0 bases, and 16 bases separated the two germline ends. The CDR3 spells CASSLEFRTALSYEQYF. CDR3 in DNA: TGTGCCAGCAGCTTGGAGTTTCGGACAGCGCTCTCCTACGAGCAGTACTTC.

The CDR3 spells CASSLSVETLAGGYTF. CDR3 bases: TGTGCCAGCAGCTTGTCTGTTGAGACACTGGCGGGTGGCTACACCTTC. The J gene is TRBJ1-2, the V gene TRBV5-6; unclear D gene. From germline, CDR1 is SGHDT and CDR2 YYEEEE. Trimming took 1 base from V and 7 from J, leaving 20 bases between them. The CDR3 is 16 amino acids.

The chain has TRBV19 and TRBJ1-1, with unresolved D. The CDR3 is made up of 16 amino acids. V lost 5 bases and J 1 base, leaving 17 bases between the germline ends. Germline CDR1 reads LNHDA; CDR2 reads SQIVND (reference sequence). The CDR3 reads CASSPTIDRRNTEAFF. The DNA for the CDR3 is TGTGCCAGTAGTCCCACGATTGATAGGAGGAACACTGAAGCTTTCTTT.

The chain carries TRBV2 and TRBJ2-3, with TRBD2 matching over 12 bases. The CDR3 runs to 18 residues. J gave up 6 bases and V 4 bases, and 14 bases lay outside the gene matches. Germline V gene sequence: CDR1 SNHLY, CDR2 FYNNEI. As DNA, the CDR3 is TGTGCCAGCAGTGGCCCTAGCGGGGGGGGCCCGTCACACGATACGCAGTATTTT. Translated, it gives CASSGPSGGGPSHDTQYF. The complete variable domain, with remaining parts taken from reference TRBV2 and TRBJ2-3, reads EPEVTQTPSHQVTQMGQEVILRCVPISNHLYFYWYRQILGQKVEFLVSFYNNEISEKSEIFDDQFSVERPDGSNFTLKIRSTKLEDSAMYFCASSGPSGGGPSHDTQYFGPGTRLTVL.

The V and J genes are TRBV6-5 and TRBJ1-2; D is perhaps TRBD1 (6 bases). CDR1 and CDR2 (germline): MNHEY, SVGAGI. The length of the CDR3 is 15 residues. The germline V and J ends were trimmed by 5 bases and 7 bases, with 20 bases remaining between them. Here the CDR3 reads CASSPLDTGLGGYTF. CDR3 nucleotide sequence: TGTGCCAGCAGTCCGCTTGATACAGGGTTAGGTGGCTACACCTTC.

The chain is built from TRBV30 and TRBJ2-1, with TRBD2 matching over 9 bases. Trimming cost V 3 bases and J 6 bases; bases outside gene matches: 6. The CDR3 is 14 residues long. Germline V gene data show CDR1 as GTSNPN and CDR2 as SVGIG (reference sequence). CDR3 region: CAWRFSGGRNEQFF. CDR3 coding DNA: TGTGCCTGGAGGTTTAGCGGGGGCCGCAATGAGCAGTTCTTC.

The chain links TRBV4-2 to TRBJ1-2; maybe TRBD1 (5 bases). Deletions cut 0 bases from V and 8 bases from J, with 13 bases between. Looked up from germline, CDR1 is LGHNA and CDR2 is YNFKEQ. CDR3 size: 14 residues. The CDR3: CASSQEAGREGYTF. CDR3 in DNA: TGTGCCAGCAGCCAAGAGGCGGGGCGTGAAGGCTACACCTTC.